This T cell receptor beta chain was identified during a study of STAT5B mutations in CD4+ large granular lymphocyte leukemia. The CDR3 spans 12 residues. Per the germline V gene, CDR1 is GTSNPN and CDR2 is SVGIG (reference sequence). The germline V and J ends were trimmed by 7 bases and 0 bases, with 10 bases remaining between them. Original methodology: Productive clonotypes were detectable down to 2.59 x 10-5 frequency. The table came from immunoSEQ multiplex PCR; TCRdb's copy has only in-frame clones and leaves some out. V, J and clone size are those of that table, while D and trimming were read from the DNA. The sample holds around 21,000 clones, approximately 71% seen once.

The sequenced sample consisted of CD4+ T cells from blood buffy coats. The receptor was isolated from a human donor in good health. The chain links TRBV30 to TRBJ2-7; D is possibly TRBD1 (6 bases). CDR3 sequence: CAFDRSSYEQYF. The DNA for the CDR3 is TGTGCCTTCGACAGGAGCTCCTACGAGCAGTACTTC. Complete variable domain (other parts from reference TRBV30 and TRBJ2-7): SQTIHQWPATLVQPVGSPLSLECTVEGTSNPNLYWYRQAAGRGLQLLFYSVGIGQISSEVPQNLSASRPQDRQFILSSKKLLLSDSGFYLCAFDRSSYEQYFGPGTRLTVT.